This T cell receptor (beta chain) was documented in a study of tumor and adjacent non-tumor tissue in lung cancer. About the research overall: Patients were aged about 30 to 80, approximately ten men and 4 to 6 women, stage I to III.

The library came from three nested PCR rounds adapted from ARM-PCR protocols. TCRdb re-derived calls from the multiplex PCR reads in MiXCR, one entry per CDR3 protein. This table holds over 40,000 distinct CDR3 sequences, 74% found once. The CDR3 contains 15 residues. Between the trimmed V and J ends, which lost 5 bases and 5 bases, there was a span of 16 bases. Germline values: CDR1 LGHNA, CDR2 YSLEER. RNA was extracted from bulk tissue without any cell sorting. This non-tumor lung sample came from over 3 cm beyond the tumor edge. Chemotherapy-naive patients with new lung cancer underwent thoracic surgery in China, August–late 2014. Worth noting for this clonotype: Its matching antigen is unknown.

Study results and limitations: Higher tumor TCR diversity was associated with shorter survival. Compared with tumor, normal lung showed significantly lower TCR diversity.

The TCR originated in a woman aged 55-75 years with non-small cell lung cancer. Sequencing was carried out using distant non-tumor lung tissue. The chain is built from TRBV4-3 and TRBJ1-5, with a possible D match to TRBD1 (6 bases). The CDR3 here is CASSSNLWGHQPQHF. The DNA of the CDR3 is TGCGCCAGCAGCTCGAATCTCTGGGGGCATCAGCCCCAGCATTTT.